These 27 T cell receptor beta chains came from one sample sequenced in a study of blood T cell repertoires in COVID-19. Assay: immunoSEQ multiplex PCR; the TCRdb copy retains only in-frame clones and omits some. The top ten clones hold about 15% of a sample with 40,000 to 50,000 clones, around 87% of them seen once. Sequenced: peripheral blood. The receptors were gathered from a human donor in a cohort sampled during active COVID-19.

The CDR3 nucleotides are TGTGCCAGCAGTAGCGGGGGCGTATACGAGCAGTACTTC. Translated, it gives CASSSGGVYEQYF. The J gene is TRBJ2-7, the V gene TRBV6-2 or TRBV6-3; 8 bases are a match to TRBD2. Germline lookup yields CDR1 MNHEY and CDR2 SVGEGT. The CDR3 is made up of 13 amino acids. Trimming at V came to 5 bases and at J to 4 bases, leaving 4 bases not matched to a gene.

The V gene is TRBV2, the J gene TRBJ2-7; D might be TRBD2 (6 bases). This CDR3 is 13 amino acids long. The germline V and J ends were trimmed by 9 bases and 9 bases, with 21 bases remaining between them. From germline, CDR1 is SNHLY and CDR2 FYNNEI. In DNA, the CDR3 is TGTGCCAGTGGGGAAGCGGGCGTCCGCCCGCAGTACTTC. This encodes CASGEAGVRPQYF.

The chain recombines TRBV14 with TRBJ1-1, with D possibly TRBD1 on 5 matching bases. This CDR3 has 16 residues. Germline lookup yields CDR1 SGHDN and CDR2 FVKESK. V was pared by 1 base and J by 0 bases, with 12 bases between. CDR3 nucleotides: TGTGCCAGCAGCCAAGTAACAGGAGCGATGAACACTGAAGCTTTCTTT. Translating gives CASSQVTGAMNTEAFF.

V usage is TRBV7-2 and J usage is TRBJ2-7; tentatively, D is TRBD2 (6 bases). The germline V gene encodes CDR1 SGHTA and CDR2 FQGNSA. V lost 5 bases and J 5 bases, leaving 16 bases between the germline ends. This CDR3 region has 14 residues. This CDR3 is CASSQRGTSHEQYF. Here the CDR3 DNA reads TGTGCCAGCAGCCAAAGGGGTACTAGCCACGAGCAGTACTTC.

The chain recombines TRBV6-1 with TRBJ2-5; 8 nucleotides align to TRBD1. J lost 6 bases, V lost 2 bases, and 8 bases had no gene match. This CDR3 is 15 amino acids long. Germline lookup yields CDR1 MNHNS and CDR2 SASEGT. The CDR3 nucleotides read TGTGCCAGCAGTGAACCTGCTGGGACAGGACAGACCCAGTACTTC. Translated: CASSEPAGTGQTQYF.

A few counts support this clone. The rearrangement uses TRBV5-5 and TRBJ1-5; TRBD1 might be the D (6 bases). Per the germline V gene, CDR1 is SGHKS and CDR2 is YYEKEE (reference sequence). The CDR3 totals 16 residues. V shed 1 base and J shed 2 bases, with 13 bases lying between them. The DNA for the CDR3 is TGTGCCAGCAGCTTGCACGGGGGGCCTGGCAATCAGCCCCAGCATTTT. Translated, it gives CASSLHGGPGNQPQHF.

A word on this clone: The sample holds other DNA sequences that translate to the same CDR3. This sequence joins TRBV7-8 and TRBJ2-7; TRBD1 matches 10 bases. J gave up 5 bases and V 5 bases, and 3 bases lay outside the gene matches. This CDR3 has 13 amino acids. Per germline, CDR1 SGHVS and CDR2 FQNEAQ. CDR3 DNA: TGTGCCAGCAGCCTCGGGACAGGGGACGAGCAGTACTTC. Protein sequence: CASSLGTGDEQYF.

The J gene is TRBJ1-1, the V gene TRBV7-9; 10 bases match TRBD1. V gave up 5 bases and J gave up 1 base; unmatched junction bases: 7. Germline CDR1 and CDR2: SEHNR and FQNEAQ (reference sequence). This CDR3 is 16 amino acids long. The CDR3 nucleotides read TGTGCCAGCAGCCCGCGGACAGGGGGTAAGAACACTGAAGCTTTCTTT. This encodes CASSPRTGGKNTEAFF.

The genes are TRBV5-1 and TRBJ1-5, with a tentative D call TRBD1 (6 bases). With 0 bases removed from V and 4 bases from J, the gap between germline ends came to 11 bases. The CDR3 length is 15 residues. Germline values: CDR1 SGHRS, CDR2 YFSETQ. CDR3 DNA: TGCGCCAGCAGCTTGGCAGGACAGCCTAATCAGCCCCAGCATTTT. Translating it yields CASSLAGQPNQPQHF.

The chain carries TRBV5-8 and TRBJ2-5; 8 positions agree with TRBD1. Germline-derived CDR1 and CDR2 are SGHTS and YDEGEE. The length of the CDR3 is 15 residues. Germline trimming cut 0 bases from V and 1 base from J; bases unmatched to any gene: 2. The CDR3 is CASSLVDRVQETQYF. The DNA for the CDR3 is TGTGCCAGCAGCTTGGTGGACAGGGTCCAAGAGACCCAGTACTTC.

The chain carries TRBV6-6 and TRBJ1-6; 9 nucleotides line up with TRBD1. CDR1 is MNHNY, CDR2 SVGAGI, per germline (reference sequence). V trimming: 6 bases; J trimming: 7 bases; junction bases outside the gene matches: 4. This CDR3 has 14 amino acids. CDR3 DNA: TGTGCCAGCAGGCACAGGGGGCCGAATTCACCCCTCCACTTT. It codes for CASRHRGPNSPLHF.

The chain is built from TRBV2 and TRBJ1-1, with 8 bases matching TRBD1. The CDR3 loop spans 16 amino acids. Trimming removed 0 bases from V and 0 bases from J; junction bases left unmatched: 3. Germline lookup yields CDR1 SNHLY and CDR2 FYNNEI. The CDR3 bases are TGTGCCAGCAGTGAAGCGGGGACAGGATTGAACACTGAAGCTTTCTTT. As protein: CASSEAGTGLNTEAFF. The variable domain in full, with the rest retrieved from reference TRBV2 and TRBJ1-1, is EPEVTQTPSHQVTQMGQEVILRCVPISNHLYFYWYRQILGQKVEFLVSFYNNEISEKSEIFDDQFSVERPDGSNFTLKIRSTKLEDSAMYFCASSEAGTGLNTEAFFGQGTRLTVV.

The count of this clone is one. The rearrangement uses TRBV25-1 and TRBJ1-2; 7 nucleotides line up with TRBD1. V lost 3 bases and J lost 6; bases outside the gene matches: 4. Looked up from germline, CDR1 is MGHDK and CDR2 is SYGVNS. This CDR3 comprises 13 residues. CDR3 in amino acids: CASSEFRGDGYTF. As DNA, the CDR3 is TGTGCCAGCAGTGAGTTCAGGGGGGATGGCTACACCTTC.

This clone was seen once. This chain connects TRBV6-5 to TRBJ2-7; 9 bases are shared with TRBD2. CDR3 size: 14 residues. The V segment lost 6 bases and the J segment 5 bases; nucleotides outside the gene matches: 8. The germline V gene encodes CDR1 MNHEY and CDR2 SVGAGI. This chain's CDR3 is CASRLAGSSHEQYF. The DNA of the CDR3 is TGTGCCAGCAGGCTAGCGGGGAGTAGCCACGAGCAGTACTTC.

In its sample, this clone was seen once. The chain has TRBV3-1 (or the pseudogene TRBV3-2) and TRBJ1-4; 8 bases map to TRBD1. Germline trimming cut 0 bases from V and 8 bases from J; bases unmatched to any gene: 11. The CDR3 has 17 residues. Germline V CDR1 and CDR2: LGHDT, YNNKEL (reference sequence). CDR3 protein: CASSQETRQGKWEKLFF. For the CDR3, the DNA is TGTGCCAGCAGCCAAGAAACCAGACAGGGGAAGTGGGAAAAACTGTTTTTT.

V and J are TRBV19 and TRBJ2-3; no definite D call. Germline assignment: CDR1 LNHDA and CDR2 SQIVND (reference sequence). The V end was cut by 3 bases, the J end by 11 bases, with 18 bases between. This CDR3 contains 14 residues. DNA of the CDR3: TGTGCCAGTAGTATTTCTGGGCCGCTCAATAAGCAGTATTTT. It codes for CASSISGPLNKQYF.

This sequence joins TRBV30 and TRBJ1-1; D is ambiguous. The CDR3 sequence is 12 residues long. V was pared by 2 bases and J by 4 bases, with 8 bases between. The germline CDR1 and CDR2 sequences are GTSNPN and SVGIG (reference sequence). This chain's CDR3 is CAWSRGVTEAFF. The CDR3 DNA follows: TGTGCCTGGAGTCGGGGAGTCACTGAAGCTTTCTTT.

This chain links TRBV6-1 with TRBJ2-7, with 7 bases identical to TRBD2. From germline, CDR1 is MNHNS and CDR2 SASEGT. The CDR3 is 15 amino acids. Trimming took 0 bases from V and 0 from J; bases not matched to a gene: 2. The CDR3 protein is CASSEASGDSYEQYF. The CDR3 nucleotides are TGTGCCAGCAGTGAAGCGAGCGGGGACTCCTACGAGCAGTACTTC.

The V and J genes are TRBV29-1 and TRBJ1-2; 7 nucleotides agree with TRBD1. The CDR3 covers 15 residues. V trimming: 0 bases; J trimming: 1 base; junction bases outside the gene matches: 5. Germline V CDR1 and CDR2: SQVTM, ANQGSEA. This CDR3 is CSVEDRQGVNYGYTF. In DNA, the CDR3 is TGCAGCGTTGAAGATCGTCAGGGGGTTAACTATGGCTACACCTTC.

Here the CDR3 DNA reads TGTGCCAGCAGCTTAGATGGCAGGGGGCTCACCGGGGAGCTGTTTTTT. It yields the protein CASSLDGRGLTGELFF. The rearrangement joins TRBV11-2 to TRBJ2-2; 8 nucleotides line up with TRBD1. In germline, CDR1 is SGHAT, CDR2 FQNNGV. Unmatched junction bases numbered 4, after V lost 0 bases and J lost 4 bases. The CDR3 is 16 amino acids.

The rearrangement uses TRBV5-1 and TRBJ1-2, with TRBD1 matching over 10 bases. Germline loops: CDR1 SGHRS, CDR2 YFSETQ. The CDR3 is 14 residues long. The ends lost 4 bases at V and 4 bases at J; junction bases unmatched: 4. For the CDR3, the DNA is TGCGCCAGCAGCCACCGGGACAGGGGCTATGGCTACACCTTC. Translated, it gives CASSHRDRGYGYTF.

The genes are TRBV2 and TRBJ2-3; tentative D call: TRBD1 (6 bases). Germline V lookup: CDR1 SNHLY, CDR2 FYNNEI. The CDR3 spans 16 residues. Between the trimmed V and J ends, which lost 5 bases and 1 base, there was a span of 16 bases. CDR3: CASSSVPGHRTDTQYF. CDR3 DNA: TGTGCCAGCAGTTCTGTACCGGGACACCGCACAGATACGCAGTATTTT.

This rearrangement joins TRBV7-2 to TRBJ2-1, with 7 bases fitting TRBD1. V gave up 6 bases and J gave up 8 bases; unmatched junction bases: 13. The CDR3 is 15 residues long. CDR1 is SGHTA and CDR2 is FQGNSA in the germline V gene. CDR3 nucleotides: TGTGCCAGCAGAACAGGGGCCGCCCCCCGGGATGAGCAGTTCTTC. The encoded protein is CASRTGAAPRDEQFF.

The CDR3 bases are TGTGCCAGCAGCTCGACTAGCGGGGGCTCGTATGTCTCCTACGAGCAGTACTTC. Translated: CASSSTSGGSYVSYEQYF. V and J are TRBV7-8 and TRBJ2-7, with 12 bases matching TRBD2. CDR3 length equals 18 residues. Germline V lookup: CDR1 SGHVS, CDR2 FQNEAQ. J lost 0 bases, V lost 4 bases, and 10 bases had no gene match.

The V call is TRBV5-1, the J call TRBJ2-7; tentatively, D is TRBD2 (6 bases). Germline V gene sequence: CDR1 SGHRS, CDR2 YFSETQ. Trimming took off 0 bases at V and 4 bases at J, with 11 bases between the two ends. The CDR3 is 14 residues long. The CDR3 region has the DNA TGCGCCAGCAGCTTGGGACGGGAGCCGTACGAGCAGTACTTC. Encoded protein: CASSLGREPYEQYF.

The V and J genes are TRBV12-3 or TRBV12-4 and TRBJ1-2; the D is unclear. V was shortened by 8 bases and J by 8 bases, with 12 bases between the two germline ends. CDR3 length: 11 residues. The CDR3 sequence: CASSRGVGYTF. The CDR3 DNA follows: TGTGCCAGCTCGCGCGGGGTGGGCTACACCTTC.

The chain is built from TRBV2 and TRBJ2-3; 8 bases map to TRBD2. V shed 3 bases, J shed 0 bases, and the junction held 2 bases outside the gene matches. This CDR3 spans 15 amino acids. CDR1 and CDR2 (germline): SNHLY, FYNNEI. This chain's CDR3 is CASSDPSGSTDTQYF. CDR3 in DNA: TGTGCCAGCAGTGACCCTAGCGGGAGCACAGATACGCAGTATTTT.